The sequence of this T cell receptor beta chain was determined in a study of sequential checkpoint blockade in melanoma. Treatment: randomized to nivolumab then ipilimumab (arm A) or the reverse (arm B). This CDR3 is built from 18 residues. Per the germline V gene, CDR1 is MGHRA and CDR2 is YSYEKL. Trimming took 1 base from V and 1 from J; bases not matched to a gene: 9. The study's findings and limits: Patients with week-13 increases in T-cell fraction and clonality benefited about 30 times more often.

About this clone: The antigen is unknown.

Using immunoSEQ multiplex PCR, the repertoire was profiled, and TCRdb retains in-frame clones only, with some absent. Of about 6,100 clones listed, around 26% are singletons. V and J are TRBV4-1 and TRBJ2-3, with 9 bases identical to TRBD2. Sequencing was performed on tumor tissue (inferred from file names), taken from a patient given nivolumab and ipilimumab in sequence. This receptor was identified in a human donor with melanoma. The CDR3 DNA reads as TGCGCCAGCAGCCAAGGGTTTCTAGCGGGACCAGGCACAGATACGCAGTATTTT. As protein: CASSQGFLAGPGTDTQYF.